This entry is about one TCR beta chain. This entry belongs to a study of cytotoxic CD8 clonotypes in ibrutinib-treated CLL. The protocol was immunoSEQ multiplex PCR, while the TCRdb copy is restricted to in-frame clones and leaves out a portion. The sample lists roughly 220,000 clones, roughly 65% occurring once. The sequence derives from a human donor with chronic lymphocytic leukemia. The material was PBMCs, obtained after 12 months of ibrutinib treatment.

This CDR3 is CASKTRGNTEAFF. Written as DNA, the CDR3 is TGTGCCAGCAAAACCAGGGGGAACACTGAAGCTTTCTTT. The chain uses TRBV6-5 and TRBJ1-1, with a tentative D call TRBD1 (6 bases). CDR3 length equals 13 residues. Trimming pared 7 bases from V and 1 base from J, leaving 10 bases between. Germline V gives CDR1 MNHEY, CDR2 SVGAGI.